Listed below are T cell receptor beta chains from one sample, sequenced in a study of beta chain features in type 1 diabetes. TCRdb's table, derived via immunoSEQ multiplex PCR, lists solely in-frame clones and lacks some. In the table there are approximately 37,000 clones, about 52% of which are singletons. Material for sequencing was central memory CD4+ T cells from blood. The receptors derive from a woman between 18 and 29 years old in good health. Both conserved end residues are part of each CDR3. A D gene is named only where the DNA matches it firmly. Where a row states a size, it is once, few, many or the class of an expanded clone; other rows omit it.

j_gene: TRBJ1-1; abundance: few; d_gene: -; v_gene: TRBV5-1; CDR3aa: CASSLDRANTEAFF; CDR3nt: TGCGCCAGCAGCTTGGACAGGGCGAACACTGAAGCTTTCTTT
j_gene: TRBJ1-1; abundance: -; d_gene: TRBD1; v_gene: TRBV7-2; CDR3aa: CASSLASVGRGRSEAFF; CDR3nt: TGTGCCAGCAGCTTAGCTTCCGTGGGCAGGGGGCGCTCGGAGGCTTTCTTT
j_gene: TRBJ1-2; abundance: once; d_gene: TRBD1; v_gene: TRBV5-1; CDR3aa: CASSLGGGEYTF; CDR3nt: TGCGCCAGCAGCTTGGGAGGGGGCGAGTACACCTTC
j_gene: TRBJ2-3; abundance: medium-sized; d_gene: -; v_gene: TRBV18; CDR3aa: CASSPFTDTQYF; CDR3nt: TGTGCCAGCTCACCCTTCACAGATACGCAGTATTTT
j_gene: TRBJ1-2; abundance: -; d_gene: TRBD1; v_gene: TRBV29-1; CDR3aa: CSVERDRIYGYTF; CDR3nt: TGCAGCGTTGAACGGGACAGGATATATGGCTACACCTTC
j_gene: TRBJ2-1; abundance: -; d_gene: TRBD2; v_gene: TRBV9; CDR3aa: CASTPAGGSYNEQFF; CDR3nt: TGTGCCAGCACCCCAGCGGGGGGGTCCTACAATGAGCAGTTCTTC
j_gene: TRBJ2-6; abundance: few; d_gene: -; v_gene: TRBV10-3; CDR3aa: CAIRDSGANVLTF; CDR3nt: TGTGCCATTCGGGACTCTGGGGCCAACGTCCTGACTTTC
j_gene: TRBJ2-3; abundance: -; d_gene: -; v_gene: TRBV5-6; CDR3aa: CASSLRSGGTDTQYF; CDR3nt: TGTGCCAGCAGCTTACGTAGCGGCGGCACAGATACGCAGTATTTT
j_gene: TRBJ2-1; abundance: -; d_gene: TRBD2; v_gene: TRBV4-1; CDR3aa: CASSQAGLANNEQFF; CDR3nt: TGCGCCAGCAGCCAAGCCGGACTAGCCAACAATGAGCAGTTCTTC
j_gene: TRBJ2-7; abundance: -; d_gene: TRBD1; v_gene: TRBV7-2; CDR3aa: CASSLTGGSPDEQYF; CDR3nt: TGTGCCAGCAGCCTGACAGGGGGCTCCCCCGACGAGCAGTACTTC
j_gene: TRBJ1-2; abundance: -; d_gene: -; v_gene: TRBV30; CDR3aa: CACQGINYGYTF; CDR3nt: TGTGCCTGCCAGGGAATCAACTATGGCTACACCTTC
j_gene: TRBJ1-1; abundance: -; d_gene: -; v_gene: TRBV5-6; CDR3aa: CASSSLTGNTEAFF; CDR3nt: TGTGCCAGCAGCTCCCTAACAGGGAACACTGAAGCTTTCTTT
j_gene: TRBJ2-5; abundance: few; d_gene: TRBD1; v_gene: TRBV30; CDR3aa: CAWGTGGQETQYF; CDR3nt: TGTGCCTGGGGGACAGGGGGCCAAGAGACCCAGTACTTC
j_gene: TRBJ2-3; abundance: -; d_gene: TRBD2; v_gene: TRBV19; CDR3aa: CASSIDWTSGGNTDTQYF; CDR3nt: TGTGCCAGTAGTATAGATTGGACTAGCGGGGGGAACACAGATACGCAGTATTTT
j_gene: TRBJ2-2; abundance: -; d_gene: TRBD2; v_gene: TRBV2; CDR3aa: CASRGLAGNTGELFF; CDR3nt: TGTGCCAGCAGAGGACTAGCGGGGAACACCGGGGAGCTGTTTTTT
j_gene: TRBJ1-1; abundance: -; d_gene: -; v_gene: TRBV30; CDR3aa: CAWSVWGGPLNTEAFF; CDR3nt: TGTGCCTGGAGTGTTTGGGGGGGCCCCTTGAACACTGAAGCTTTCTTT
j_gene: TRBJ1-2; abundance: -; d_gene: TRBD1; v_gene: TRBV7-9; CDR3aa: CASSPGQGAGLGYTF; CDR3nt: TGTGCCAGCAGCCCGGGACAGGGGGCGGGACTGGGCTACACCTTC
j_gene: TRBJ2-5; abundance: -; d_gene: -; v_gene: TRBV20-1; CDR3aa: CSAPETQYF; CDR3nt: TGCAGTGCTCCGGAGACCCAGTACTTC
j_gene: TRBJ2-3; abundance: few; d_gene: -; v_gene: TRBV7-3; CDR3aa: CASSPGHTDTQYF; CDR3nt: TGTGCCAGCAGCCCGGGACACACAGATACGCAGTATTTT
j_gene: TRBJ2-1; abundance: -; d_gene: -; v_gene: TRBV5-1; CDR3aa: CASSSDSKTGKFF; CDR3nt: TGCGCCAGCAGCTCGGACAGCAAAACAGGAAAGTTCTTC
j_gene: TRBJ1-1; abundance: few; d_gene: -; v_gene: TRBV19; CDR3aa: CASSIGDMNTEAFF; CDR3nt: TGTGCCAGTAGTATTGGGGACATGAACACTGAAGCTTTCTTT
j_gene: TRBJ2-5; abundance: -; d_gene: TRBD1; v_gene: TRBV30; CDR3aa: CAWSVGDSLQETQYF; CDR3nt: TGTGCCTGGAGTGTAGGGGACAGTCTCCAAGAGACCCAGTACTTC
j_gene: TRBJ2-2; abundance: -; d_gene: TRBD2; v_gene: TRBV5-1; CDR3aa: CASSSSGSGDGELFF; CDR3nt: TGCGCCAGCAGCTCTAGCGGGAGTGGGGACGGGGAGCTGTTTTTT
j_gene: TRBJ2-6; abundance: -; d_gene: TRBD1; v_gene: TRBV5-6; CDR3aa: CASSYGTGRYGANVLTF; CDR3nt: TGTGCCAGCAGCTACGGGACAGGGAGATATGGGGCCAACGTCCTGACTTTC
j_gene: TRBJ2-5; abundance: -; d_gene: TRBD2; v_gene: TRBV27; CDR3aa: CASSFTSDETQYF; CDR3nt: TGTGCCAGCAGTTTTACTAGCGACGAGACCCAGTACTTC
j_gene: TRBJ2-3; abundance: -; d_gene: -; v_gene: TRBV10-1; CDR3aa: CASSVGGGLADTQYF; CDR3nt: TGCGCCAGCAGTGTCGGGGGAGGCCTTGCAGATACGCAGTATTTT
j_gene: TRBJ2-7; abundance: -; d_gene: TRBD1; v_gene: TRBV28; CDR3aa: CASSSIGMGDRGPYEQYF; CDR3nt: TGTGCCAGCAGTTCTATCGGTATGGGGGACAGGGGGCCCTACGAGCAGTACTTC
j_gene: TRBJ2-5; abundance: few; d_gene: -; v_gene: TRBV19; CDR3aa: CASSIGTGEETQYF; CDR3nt: TGTGCCAGTAGTATTGGGACTGGAGAAGAGACCCAGTACTTC
j_gene: TRBJ2-3; abundance: -; d_gene: TRBD2; v_gene: TRBV5-6; CDR3aa: CAGSLGPSGGVSTDTQYF; CDR3nt: TGTGCCGGCAGCTTGGGACCTAGCGGGGGAGTTAGCACAGATACGCAGTATTTT